These T cell receptor beta chains were read from a single sample in a study of blood T cell repertoires in COVID-19. Method: immunoSEQ multiplex PCR; TCRdb's copy keeps in-frame clones and lacks some. The table includes roughly 250,000 clones, approximately 79% detected once. Sequenced: peripheral blood. These receptors were obtained from a woman aged 40-49 years with active or convalescent COVID-19. CDR3s include the opening cysteine and the closing phenylalanine or tryptophan. The order of the fields is V gene, clone size, D gene, CDR3 length, J gene, CDR3 DNA, CDR3 protein. D genes are given only for firm matches. A row's size may be missing; if present it is once, few, many or a size class.

V: TRBV4-1; size: .; D: TRBD1; length: 16; J: TRBJ1-2; DNA: TGCGCCAGCAGCCAAGCTGCATACAGGGGTCGCGGGGGCTACACCTTC; CDR3: CASSQAAYRGRGGYTF
V: TRBV5-4; size: .; D: .; length: 14; J: TRBJ1-1; DNA: TGTGCCAGCAGCTTCTCACAGGGTGTCACTGAAGCTTTCTTT; CDR3: CASSFSQGVTEAFF
V: TRBV3-1/TRBV3-2; size: few; D: TRBD1; length: 18; J: TRBJ1-4; DNA: TGTGCCAGCAGCTTCACCGGGACAGGGACTTCAACTAATGAAAAACTGTTTTTT; CDR3: CASSFTGTGTSTNEKLFF
V: TRBV11-2; size: .; D: TRBD2; length: 16; J: TRBJ2-2; DNA: TGTGCCAGCAGCTTAATAGCGGGGGACGTGGGCGGGGAGCTGTTTTTT; CDR3: CASSLIAGDVGGELFF
V: TRBV7-2; size: .; D: .; length: 15; J: TRBJ1-5; DNA: TGTGCCAGCACCCCGTATGCAATGGCCAATCAGCCCCAGCATTTT; CDR3: CASTPYAMANQPQHF
V: TRBV7-9; size: .; D: .; length: 15; J: TRBJ2-5; DNA: TGTGCCAGCAGCTTACGGACAAGGCTTGCGGAGACCCAGTACTTC; CDR3: CASSLRTRLAETQYF
V: TRBV7-8; size: .; D: .; length: 16; J: TRBJ1-2; DNA: TGTGCCAGCAGCCCCCGTCTAACTCCGTCGCCCGATGGCTACACCTTC; CDR3: CASSPRLTPSPDGYTF
V: TRBV12-3/TRBV12-4; size: .; D: .; length: 12; J: TRBJ1-6; DNA: TGTGCCAGCAGTTTCGCGGTCGGGCCCCTCCACTTT; CDR3: CASSFAVGPLHF
V: TRBV11-2; size: .; D: .; length: 14; J: TRBJ1-1; DNA: TGTGCCAGCAGCTTAGACAGGTACAACACTGAAGCTTTCTTT; CDR3: CASSLDRYNTEAFF
V: TRBV7-2; size: .; D: TRBD1; length: 16; J: TRBJ1-5; DNA: TGTGCCAGCAGCTTAGTTCAGGGGGTTCTATATCAGCCCCAGCATTTT; CDR3: CASSLVQGVLYQPQHF
V: TRBV9; size: .; D: .; length: 14; J: TRBJ1-5; DNA: TGTGCCAGCAGCGTAGAATCAGGGAATCAGCCCCAGCATTTT; CDR3: CASSVESGNQPQHF
V: TRBV19; size: .; D: .; length: 13; J: TRBJ1-2; DNA: TGTGCCAGTAGTATCGTACAGGCACATGGCTACACCTTC; CDR3: CASSIVQAHGYTF
V: TRBV2; size: .; D: .; length: 11; J: TRBJ1-1; DNA: TGTGCCAGCAAGCCCGACAGTGAAGCTTTCTTT; CDR3: CASKPDSEAFF
V: TRBV7-2; size: .; D: .; length: 16; J: TRBJ2-2; DNA: TGTGCCAGCAGCTTACGGCAGGGGTCCAACACCGGGGAGCTGTTTTTT; CDR3: CASSLRQGSNTGELFF
V: TRBV6-5; size: .; D: TRBD2; length: 15; J: TRBJ2-5; DNA: TGTGCCATCTCCCGGAGGCGGGGGGGCCGAGAGACCCAGTACTTC; CDR3: CAISRRRGGRETQYF
V: TRBV5-1; size: .; D: .; length: 14; J: TRBJ2-2; DNA: TGCGCCAGCAGCTTGTGGGAGAGCGCCGGGGAGCTGTTTTTT; CDR3: CASSLWESAGELFF
V: TRBV12-5; size: .; D: .; length: 13; J: TRBJ1-5; DNA: TGTGCTAGTGGGACAGGAGGCAATCAGCCCCAGCATTTT; CDR3: CASGTGGNQPQHF
V: TRBV11-2; size: .; D: TRBD2; length: 16; J: TRBJ2-7; DNA: TGTGCCAGCATACTAGGACCGGGACTAGCGGGGGGCAAGCAGTACTTC; CDR3: CASILGPGLAGGKQYF